This T cell receptor (beta chain) was found in a study of T cell repertoires in cytomegalovirus infection. Study-wide background: Matching HLA type, along with CMV infection, was indicated by public TCR beta signatures. Study-level results: Cumulative frequency of public TCR beta families picked out carriers of CMV plus the relevant HLA. Predominance within the ex vivo response was attributable to HLA-C-restricted CMV-specific TCR beta clonotypes.

TCRdb analysed the reads with MiXCR anew, one entry per CDR3 protein. The table records roughly 190,000 distinct CDR3 sequences, 9.5% of them present only once. This clonotype was recorded at least ten times. Its specificity is not known. The CDR3 covers 15 residues. Trimming left V 4 bases short and J 4 bases short, with 14 bases between. The receptor was isolated from a human donor in good health (CMV status not recorded). Some clones in this sample may be carry-over from other donors' samples. This rearrangement joins TRBV12-3 or TRBV12-4 to TRBJ1-5, with D uncertain. Source material: PBMCs. CDR3 in DNA: TGTGCCAGCAGTTCCCGGGCCCTGACTAATCAGCCCCAGCATTTT. Translated, it gives CASSSRALTNQPQHF.